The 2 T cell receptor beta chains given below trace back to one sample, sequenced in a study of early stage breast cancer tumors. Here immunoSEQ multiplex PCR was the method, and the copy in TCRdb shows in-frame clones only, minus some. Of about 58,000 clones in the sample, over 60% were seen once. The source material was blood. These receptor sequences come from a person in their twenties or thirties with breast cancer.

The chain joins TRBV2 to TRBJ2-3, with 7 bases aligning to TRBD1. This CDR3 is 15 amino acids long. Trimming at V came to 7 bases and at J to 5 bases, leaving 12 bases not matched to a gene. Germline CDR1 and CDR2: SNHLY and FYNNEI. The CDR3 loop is CASKPSTGPLDTQYF. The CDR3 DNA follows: TGTGCCAGCAAACCCTCGACAGGGCCCTTAGATACGCAGTATTTT.

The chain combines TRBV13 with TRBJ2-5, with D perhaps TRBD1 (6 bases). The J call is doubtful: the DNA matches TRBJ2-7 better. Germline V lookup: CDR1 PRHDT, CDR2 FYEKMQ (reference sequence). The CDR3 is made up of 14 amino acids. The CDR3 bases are TGTGCCAGCAGCTCGAGACAGGTAAACTACGAGCAGTACTTC. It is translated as CASSSRQVNYEQYF.